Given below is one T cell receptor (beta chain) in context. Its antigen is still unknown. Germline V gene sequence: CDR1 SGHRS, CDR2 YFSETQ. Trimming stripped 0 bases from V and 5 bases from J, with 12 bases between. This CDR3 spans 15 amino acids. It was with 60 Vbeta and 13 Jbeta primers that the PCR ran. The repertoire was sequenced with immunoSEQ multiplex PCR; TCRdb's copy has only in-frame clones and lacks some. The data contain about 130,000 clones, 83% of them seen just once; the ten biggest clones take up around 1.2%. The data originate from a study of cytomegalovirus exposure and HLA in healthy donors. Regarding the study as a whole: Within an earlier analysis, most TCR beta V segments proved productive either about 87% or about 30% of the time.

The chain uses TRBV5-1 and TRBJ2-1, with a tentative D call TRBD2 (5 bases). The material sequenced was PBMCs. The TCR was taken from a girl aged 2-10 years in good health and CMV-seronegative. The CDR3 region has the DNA TGCGCCAGCAGCTTGGCCGGAAGGGAGAACAATGAGCAGTTCTTC. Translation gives CASSLAGRENNEQFF. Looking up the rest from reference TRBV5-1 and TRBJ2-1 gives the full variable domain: KAGVTQTPRYLIKTRGQQVTLSCSPISGHRSVSWYQQTPGQGLQFLFEYFSETQRNKGNFPGRFSGRQFSNSRSEMNVSTLELGDSALYLCASSLAGRENNEQFFGPGTRLTVL.